The present T cell receptor (beta chain) was sequenced within a study of cytomegalovirus exposure and HLA in healthy donors. The study, taken as a whole, reports: TRBV6-2, TRBV6-3 and some other V segments were unresolvable in 87-base-pair reads.

The CDR3 length is 16 residues. Germline V gene data show CDR1 as LGHNA and CDR2 as YNFKEQ. The ends lost 1 base at V and 3 bases at J; junction bases unmatched: 6. On this clone itself: Antigen: not known.

Researchers ran the PCR with 60 Vbeta and 13 Jbeta primers. The assay was immunoSEQ multiplex PCR, and TCRdb's table has in-frame clones only and misses some. The sample has some 150,000 clones; about 82% are singletons. The sample comprised PBMCs. The clonotype was recovered from a woman between 18 and 30 years old in good health and CMV-seronegative. This sequence joins TRBV4-2 and TRBJ2-3, with 8 bases aligning to TRBD2. CDR3 residues: CASSQGGGRYTDTQYF. In DNA form, the CDR3 reads TGTGCCAGCAGCCAAGGCGGCGGGAGGTATACAGATACGCAGTATTTT.